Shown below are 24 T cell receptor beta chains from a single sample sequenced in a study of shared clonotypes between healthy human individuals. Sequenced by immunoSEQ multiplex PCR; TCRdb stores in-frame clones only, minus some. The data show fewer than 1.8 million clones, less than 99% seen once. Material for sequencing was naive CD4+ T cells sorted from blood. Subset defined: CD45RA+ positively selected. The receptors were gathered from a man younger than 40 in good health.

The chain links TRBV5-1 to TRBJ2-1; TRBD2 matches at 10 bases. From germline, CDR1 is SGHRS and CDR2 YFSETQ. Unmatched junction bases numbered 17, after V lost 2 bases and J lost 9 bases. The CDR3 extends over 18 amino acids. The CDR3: CASSFGARSSGRAGEQFF. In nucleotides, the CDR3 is TGCGCCAGCAGCTTCGGGGCTCGGTCCAGCGGGAGGGCTGGTGAGCAGTTCTTC. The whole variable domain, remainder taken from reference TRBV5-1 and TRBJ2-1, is KAGVTQTPRYLIKTRGQQVTLSCSPISGHRSVSWYQQTPGQGLQFLFEYFSETQRNKGNFPGRFSGRQFSNSRSEMNVSTLELGDSALYLCASSFGARSSGRAGEQFFGPGTRLTVL.

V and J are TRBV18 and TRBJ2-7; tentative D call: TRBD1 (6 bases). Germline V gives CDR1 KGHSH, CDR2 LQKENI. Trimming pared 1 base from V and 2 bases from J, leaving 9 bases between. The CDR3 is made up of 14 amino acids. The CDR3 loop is CASSPLSGAYEQYF. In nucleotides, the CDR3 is TGTGCCAGCTCACCACTCTCAGGGGCCTACGAGCAGTACTTC.

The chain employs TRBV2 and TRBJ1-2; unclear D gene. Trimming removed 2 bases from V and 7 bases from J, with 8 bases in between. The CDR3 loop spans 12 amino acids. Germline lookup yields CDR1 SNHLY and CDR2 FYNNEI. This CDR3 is CASSESGAGYTF. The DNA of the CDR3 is TGTGCCAGCAGTGAATCGGGAGCTGGCTACACCTTC.

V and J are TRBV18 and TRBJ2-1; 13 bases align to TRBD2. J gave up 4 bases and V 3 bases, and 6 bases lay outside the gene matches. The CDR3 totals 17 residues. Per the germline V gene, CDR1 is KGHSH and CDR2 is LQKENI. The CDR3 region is CASSPRTSGSLYNEQFF. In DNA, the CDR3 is TGTGCCAGCTCACCCCGGACTAGCGGGAGTTTGTACAATGAGCAGTTCTTC.

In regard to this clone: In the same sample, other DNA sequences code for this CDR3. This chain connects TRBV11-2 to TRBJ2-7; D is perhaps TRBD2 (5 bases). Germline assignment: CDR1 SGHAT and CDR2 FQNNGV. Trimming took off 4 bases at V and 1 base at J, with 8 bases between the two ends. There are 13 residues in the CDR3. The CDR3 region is CASSSSGSYEQYF. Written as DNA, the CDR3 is TGTGCCAGCAGCTCTTCGGGGTCCTACGAGCAGTACTTC.

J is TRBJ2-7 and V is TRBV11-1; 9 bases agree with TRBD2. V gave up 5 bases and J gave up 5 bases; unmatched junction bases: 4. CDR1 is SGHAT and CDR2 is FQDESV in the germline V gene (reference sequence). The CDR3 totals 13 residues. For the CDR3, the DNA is TGTGCCAGCAGCCAGGGACTAGCCCACGAGCAGTACTTC. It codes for CASSQGLAHEQYF.

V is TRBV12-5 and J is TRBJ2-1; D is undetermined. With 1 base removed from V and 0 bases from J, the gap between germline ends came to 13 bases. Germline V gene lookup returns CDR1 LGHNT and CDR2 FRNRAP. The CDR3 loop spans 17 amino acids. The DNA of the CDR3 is TGTGCTAGTGGTTTGGCCGGCCCCTTCTCCTCCTACAATGAGCAGTTCTTC. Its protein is CASGLAGPFSSYNEQFF.

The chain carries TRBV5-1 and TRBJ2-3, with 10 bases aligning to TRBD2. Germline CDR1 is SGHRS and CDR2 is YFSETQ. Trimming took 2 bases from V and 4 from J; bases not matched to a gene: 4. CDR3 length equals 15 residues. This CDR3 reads CASSLLAGIPDTQYF. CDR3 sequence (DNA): TGCGCCAGCAGCTTACTAGCGGGAATCCCAGATACGCAGTATTTT. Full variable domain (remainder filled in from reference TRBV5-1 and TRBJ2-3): KAGVTQTPRYLIKTRGQQVTLSCSPISGHRSVSWYQQTPGQGLQFLFEYFSETQRNKGNFPGRFSGRQFSNSRSEMNVSTLELGDSALYLCASSLLAGIPDTQYFGPGTRLTVL.

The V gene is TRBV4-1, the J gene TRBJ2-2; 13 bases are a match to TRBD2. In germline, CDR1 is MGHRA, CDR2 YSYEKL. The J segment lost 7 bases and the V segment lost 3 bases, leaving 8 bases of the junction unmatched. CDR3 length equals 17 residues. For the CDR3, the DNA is TGCGCCAGCAGCCATTCCGGACTAGCGGGAGTGAGCGGGGAGCTGTTTTTT. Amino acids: CASSHSGLAGVSGELFF.

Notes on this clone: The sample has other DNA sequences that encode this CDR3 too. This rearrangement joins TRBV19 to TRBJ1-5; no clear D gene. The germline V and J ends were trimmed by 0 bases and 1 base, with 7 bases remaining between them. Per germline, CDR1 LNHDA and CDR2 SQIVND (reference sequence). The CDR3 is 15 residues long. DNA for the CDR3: TGTGCCAGTAGTATAGACAGGAGGAGCAATCAGCCCCAGCATTTT. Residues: CASSIDRRSNQPQHF. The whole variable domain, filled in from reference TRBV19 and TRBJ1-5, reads DGGITQSPKYLFRKEGQNVTLSCEQNLNHDAMYWYRQDPGQGLRLIYYSQIVNDFQKGDIAEGYSVSREKKESFPLTVTSAQKNPTAFYLCASSIDRRSNQPQHFGDGTRLSIL.

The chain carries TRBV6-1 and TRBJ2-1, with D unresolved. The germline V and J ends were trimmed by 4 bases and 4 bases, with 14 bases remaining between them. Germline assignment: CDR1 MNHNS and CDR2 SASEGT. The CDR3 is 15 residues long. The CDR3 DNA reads TGTGCCAGCAGTGTGTCCACACCCTCGTACAATGAGCAGTTCTTC. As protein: CASSVSTPSYNEQFF.

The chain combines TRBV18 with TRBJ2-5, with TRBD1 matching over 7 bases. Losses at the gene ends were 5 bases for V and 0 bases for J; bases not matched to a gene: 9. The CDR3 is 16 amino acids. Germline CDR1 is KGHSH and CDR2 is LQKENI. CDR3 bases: TGTGCCAGCTCATCCATCGGACAGGCTTACCAAGAGACCCAGTACTTC. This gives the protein CASSSIGQAYQETQYF.

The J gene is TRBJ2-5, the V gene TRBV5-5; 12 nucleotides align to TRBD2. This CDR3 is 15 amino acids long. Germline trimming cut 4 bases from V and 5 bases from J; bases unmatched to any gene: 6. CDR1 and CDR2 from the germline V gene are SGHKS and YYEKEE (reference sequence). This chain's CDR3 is CASSLGLAGWETQYF. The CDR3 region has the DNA TGTGCCAGCAGCCTGGGACTAGCGGGTTGGGAGACCCAGTACTTC.

The CDR3 sequence: CAWSKKLMGNQPQHF. CDR3 nucleotides: TGTGCCTGGAGCAAAAAACTGATGGGGAATCAGCCCCAGCATTTT. V and J are TRBV30 and TRBJ1-5, with D hard to call. This CDR3 has 15 residues. Germline lookup yields CDR1 GTSNPN and CDR2 SVGIG (reference sequence). With 3 bases removed from V and 4 bases from J, the gap between germline ends came to 16 bases.

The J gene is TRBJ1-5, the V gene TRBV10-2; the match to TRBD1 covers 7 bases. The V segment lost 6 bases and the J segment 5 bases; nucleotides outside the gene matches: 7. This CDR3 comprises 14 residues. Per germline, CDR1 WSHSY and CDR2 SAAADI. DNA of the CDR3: TGCGCCAGCAGCCGGGACAGCGAGTATCAGCCCCAGCATTTT. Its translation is CASSRDSEYQPQHF.

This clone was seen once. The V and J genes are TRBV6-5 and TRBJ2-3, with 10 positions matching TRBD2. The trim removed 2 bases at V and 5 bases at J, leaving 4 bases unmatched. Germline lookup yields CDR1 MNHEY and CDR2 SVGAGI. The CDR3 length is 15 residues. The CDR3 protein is CASSYHRTSGDTQYF. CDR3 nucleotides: TGTGCCAGCAGTTACCACCGGACTAGCGGAGATACGCAGTATTTT.

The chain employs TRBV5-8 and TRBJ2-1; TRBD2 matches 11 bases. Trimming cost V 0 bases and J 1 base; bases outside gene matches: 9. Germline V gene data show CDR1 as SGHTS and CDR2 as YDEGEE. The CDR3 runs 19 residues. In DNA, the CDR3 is TGTGCCAGCAGCTTGGCCCTCCTAGCGGGAGGCACATCCTACAATGAGCAGTTCTTC. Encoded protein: CASSLALLAGGTSYNEQFF.

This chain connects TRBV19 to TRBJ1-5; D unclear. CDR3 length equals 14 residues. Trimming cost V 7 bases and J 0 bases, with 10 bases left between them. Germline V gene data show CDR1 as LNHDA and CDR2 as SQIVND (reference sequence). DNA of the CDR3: TGTGCCAGTAAAGACGGGAATAGCAATCAGCCCCAGCATTTT. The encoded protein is CASKDGNSNQPQHF.

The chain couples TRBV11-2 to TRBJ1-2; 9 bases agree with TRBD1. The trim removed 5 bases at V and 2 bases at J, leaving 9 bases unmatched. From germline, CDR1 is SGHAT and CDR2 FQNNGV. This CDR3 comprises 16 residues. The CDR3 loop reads CASSSVGQGKNYGYTF. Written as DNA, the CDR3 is TGTGCCAGCAGCAGCGTCGGACAGGGGAAAAACTATGGCTACACCTTC.

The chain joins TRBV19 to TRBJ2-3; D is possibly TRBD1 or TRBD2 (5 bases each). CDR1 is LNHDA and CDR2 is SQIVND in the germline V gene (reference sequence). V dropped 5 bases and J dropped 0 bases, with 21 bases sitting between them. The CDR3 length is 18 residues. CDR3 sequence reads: CASSDTGWQGLSTDTQYF. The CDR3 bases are TGTGCCAGTAGTGACACGGGATGGCAGGGCCTGAGCACAGATACGCAGTATTTT.

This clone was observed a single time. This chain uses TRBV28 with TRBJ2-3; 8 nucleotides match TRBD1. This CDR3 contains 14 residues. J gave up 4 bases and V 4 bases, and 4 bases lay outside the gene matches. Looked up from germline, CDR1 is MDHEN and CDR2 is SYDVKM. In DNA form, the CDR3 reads TGTGCCAGCAGTTCAGGACAGGGATCAGATACGCAGTATTTT. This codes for CASSSGQGSDTQYF.

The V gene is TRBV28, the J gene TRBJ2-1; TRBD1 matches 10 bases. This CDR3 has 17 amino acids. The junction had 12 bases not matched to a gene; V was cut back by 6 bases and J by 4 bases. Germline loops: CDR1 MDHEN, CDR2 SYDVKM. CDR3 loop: CASRSFVGTGDYNEQFF. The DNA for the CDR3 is TGTGCCAGCAGAAGTTTTGTCGGGACAGGGGATTACAATGAGCAGTTCTTC.

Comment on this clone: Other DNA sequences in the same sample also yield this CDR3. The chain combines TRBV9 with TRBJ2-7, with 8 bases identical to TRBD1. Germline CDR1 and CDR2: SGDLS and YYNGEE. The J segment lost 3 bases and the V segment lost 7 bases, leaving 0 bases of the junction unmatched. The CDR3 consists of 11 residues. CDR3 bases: TGTGCCAGCGGACAGGGCTACGAGCAGTACTTC. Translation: CASGQGYEQYF.

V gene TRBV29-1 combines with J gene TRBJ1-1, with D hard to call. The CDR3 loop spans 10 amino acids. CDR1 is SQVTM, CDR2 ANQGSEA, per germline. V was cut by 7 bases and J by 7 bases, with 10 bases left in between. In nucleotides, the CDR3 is TGCAGCGCTCACAGAGATGAAGCTTTCTTT. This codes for CSAHRDEAFF.